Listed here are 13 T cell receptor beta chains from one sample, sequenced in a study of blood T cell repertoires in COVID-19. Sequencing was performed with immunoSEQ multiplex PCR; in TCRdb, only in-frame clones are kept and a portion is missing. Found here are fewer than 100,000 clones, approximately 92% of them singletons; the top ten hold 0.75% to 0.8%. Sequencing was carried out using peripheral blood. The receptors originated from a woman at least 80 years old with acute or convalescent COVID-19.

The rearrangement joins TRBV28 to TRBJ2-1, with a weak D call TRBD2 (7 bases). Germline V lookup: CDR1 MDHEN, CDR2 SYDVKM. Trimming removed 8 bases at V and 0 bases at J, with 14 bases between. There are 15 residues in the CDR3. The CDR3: CASGGGASSYNEQFF. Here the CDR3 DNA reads TGTGCCAGCGGCGGGGGCGCAAGCTCCTACAATGAGCAGTTCTTC.

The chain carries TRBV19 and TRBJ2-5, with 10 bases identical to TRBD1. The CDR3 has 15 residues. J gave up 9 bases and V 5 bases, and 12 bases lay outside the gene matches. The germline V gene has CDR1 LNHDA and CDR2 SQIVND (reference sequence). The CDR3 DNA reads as TGTGCCAGTAGTCCCCGGGACAGGGGACCTGAGGCCCAGTACTTC. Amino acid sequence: CASSPRDRGPEAQYF.

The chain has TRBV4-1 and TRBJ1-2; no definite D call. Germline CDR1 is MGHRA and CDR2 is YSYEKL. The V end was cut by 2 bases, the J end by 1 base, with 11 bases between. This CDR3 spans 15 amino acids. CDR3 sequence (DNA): TGCGCCAGCAGCCAACACAGTGATCTTAACTATGGCTACACCTTC. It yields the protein CASSQHSDLNYGYTF.

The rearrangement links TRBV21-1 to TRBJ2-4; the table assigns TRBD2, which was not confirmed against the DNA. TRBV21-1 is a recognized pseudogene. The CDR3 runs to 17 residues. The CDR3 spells CASSKNRTSRGQYIQYF. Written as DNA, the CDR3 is TGTGCCAGCAGCAAAAACCGGACTAGCCGGGGACAGTACATTCAGTACTTC.

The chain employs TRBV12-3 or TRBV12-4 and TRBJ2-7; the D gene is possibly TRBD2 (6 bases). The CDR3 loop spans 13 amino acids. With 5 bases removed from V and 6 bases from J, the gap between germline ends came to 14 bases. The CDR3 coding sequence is TGTGCCAGCAGTCGTCCTAGCGCGGGCGAGCAGTACTTC. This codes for CASSRPSAGEQYF.

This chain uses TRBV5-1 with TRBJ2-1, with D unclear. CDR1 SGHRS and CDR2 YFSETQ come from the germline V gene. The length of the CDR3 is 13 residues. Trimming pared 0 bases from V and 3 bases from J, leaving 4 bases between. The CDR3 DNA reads TGCGCCAGCAGCTTGGGAGTCTACAATGAGCAGTTCTTC. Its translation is CASSLGVYNEQFF.

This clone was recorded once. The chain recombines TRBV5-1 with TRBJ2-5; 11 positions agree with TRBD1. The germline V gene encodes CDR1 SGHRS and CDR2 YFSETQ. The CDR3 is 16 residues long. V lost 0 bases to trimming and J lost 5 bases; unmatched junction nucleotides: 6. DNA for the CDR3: TGCGCCAGCAGCTTGGGCTGGACAGGGGGCGCGGAGACCCAGTACTTC. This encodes CASSLGWTGGAETQYF.

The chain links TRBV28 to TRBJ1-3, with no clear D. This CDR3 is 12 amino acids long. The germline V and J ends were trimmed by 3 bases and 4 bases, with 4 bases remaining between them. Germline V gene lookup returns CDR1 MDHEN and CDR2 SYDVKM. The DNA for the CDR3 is TGTGCCAGCAGTTTGAGAGGAAACACCATATATTTT. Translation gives CASSLRGNTIYF.

CDR3 nucleotide sequence: TGTGCCAGCAGCCTAGACAGGACAGCGAACTATGGCTACACCTTC. Translated, it gives CASSLDRTANYGYTF. This chain joins TRBV7-9 and TRBJ1-2, with D perhaps matching TRBD1 (6 bases). In germline, CDR1 is SEHNR, CDR2 FQNEAQ (reference sequence). Trimming pared 5 bases from V and 2 bases from J, leaving 15 bases between. The CDR3 consists of 15 residues.

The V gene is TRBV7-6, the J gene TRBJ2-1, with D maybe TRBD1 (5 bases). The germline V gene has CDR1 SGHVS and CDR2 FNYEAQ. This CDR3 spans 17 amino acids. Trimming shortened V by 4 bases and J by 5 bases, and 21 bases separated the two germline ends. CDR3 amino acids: CASSSLDRGSPHNEQFF. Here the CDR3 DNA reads TGTGCCAGCAGCTCTTTAGATAGGGGATCCCCACACAATGAGCAGTTCTTC.

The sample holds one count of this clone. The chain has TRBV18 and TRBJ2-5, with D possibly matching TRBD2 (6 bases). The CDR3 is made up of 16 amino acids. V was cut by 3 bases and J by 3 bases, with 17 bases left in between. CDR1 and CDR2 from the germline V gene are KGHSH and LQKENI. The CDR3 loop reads CASSPLSGQGKETQYF. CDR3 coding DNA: TGTGCCAGCTCACCGCTGAGCGGGCAGGGAAAAGAGACCCAGTACTTC. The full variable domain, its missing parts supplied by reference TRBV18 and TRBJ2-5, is NAGVMQNPRHLVRRRGQEARLRCSPMKGHSHVYWYRQLPEEGLKFMVYLQKENIIDESGMPKERFSAEFPKEGPSILRIQQVVRGDSAAYFCASSPLSGQGKETQYFGPGTRLLVL.

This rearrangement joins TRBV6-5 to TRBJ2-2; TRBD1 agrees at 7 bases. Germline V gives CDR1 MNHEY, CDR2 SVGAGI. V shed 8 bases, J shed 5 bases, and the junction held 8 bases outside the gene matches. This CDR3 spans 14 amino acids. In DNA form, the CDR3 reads TGTGCCAGCCCAGGACAGGCGTTGACCGGGGAGCTGTTTTTT. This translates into CASPGQALTGELFF.

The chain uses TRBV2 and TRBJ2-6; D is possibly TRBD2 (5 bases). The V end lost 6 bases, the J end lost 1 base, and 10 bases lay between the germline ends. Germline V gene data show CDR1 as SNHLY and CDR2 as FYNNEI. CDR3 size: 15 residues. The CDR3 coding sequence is TGTGCCAGCAGATGGACGGGGTCTGGGGCCAACGTCCTGACTTTC. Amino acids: CASRWTGSGANVLTF.